One sample yielded the 5 T cell receptor beta chains listed below, sequenced in a study of identical twins. Each CDR3 protein is one row after TCRdb ran MiXCR on the 5' RACE reads. The sample has around 490,000 distinct CDR3 sequences, 20% to 25% seen once. The sample was also reused in another study, on yellow fever vaccine responses in identical twins.

The sample taken for sequencing was CD4+ T cells sorted from blood. The receptors come from a young woman in good health.

The sample holds a few counts of this clonotype. The chain links TRBV28 to TRBJ1-5, with unresolved D. The germline V gene encodes CDR1 MDHEN and CDR2 SYDVKM. The V end lost 5 bases, the J end lost 3 bases, and 8 bases lay between the germline ends. The CDR3 is 13 residues long. CDR3: CASSRPLNQPQHF. In DNA form, the CDR3 reads TGTGCCAGCAGTCGACCGCTCAATCAGCCCCAGCATTTT.

This clonotype was seen at least ten times. J is TRBJ2-2 and V is TRBV7-8, with D maybe TRBD1 (6 bases). V lost 8 bases and J 7 bases, leaving 20 bases between the germline ends. The CDR3 is 15 amino acids. CDR1 and CDR2 from the germline V gene are SGHVS and FQNEAQ. CDR3 DNA: TGTGCCAGCGGACCCACAGGGCTTGGAAACGGGGAGCTGTTTTTT. Encoded protein: CASGPTGLGNGELFF.

As DNA, the CDR3 is TGCAGTAGTACCGGGACTTTGAAAGTAGATACGCAGTATTTT. Translating gives CSSTGTLKVDTQYF. This chain joins TRBV20-1 and TRBJ2-3, with a possible D match to TRBD2 (6 bases). This CDR3 contains 14 residues. Trimming took off 8 bases at V and 5 bases at J, with 20 bases between the two ends. CDR1 is DFQATT, CDR2 SNEGSKA, per germline (reference sequence).

The V and J genes are TRBV2 and TRBJ2-1; unclear D gene. This CDR3 has 15 amino acids. The germline V and J ends were trimmed by 2 bases and 3 bases, with 11 bases remaining between them. In germline, CDR1 is SNHLY, CDR2 FYNNEI. The CDR3 sequence: CASSESSRLYNEQFF. As DNA, the CDR3 is TGTGCCAGCAGTGAAAGCTCTCGGCTCTACAATGAGCAGTTCTTC.

There are a few counts of this clonotype. V gene TRBV20-1 combines with J gene TRBJ2-1, with 9 bases aligning to TRBD2. The CDR3 consists of 14 residues. CDR1 is DFQATT, CDR2 SNEGSKA, per germline (reference sequence). V shed 3 bases and J 6 bases; nucleotides not matched to a gene: 6. CDR3: CSARLAGGVNEQFF. In nucleotides, the CDR3 is TGCAGTGCTAGGCTGGCGGGAGGGGTCAATGAGCAGTTCTTC.